What follows are 28 T cell receptor beta chains derived from one specimen sequenced in a study of graft-versus-host responses after intestinal transplantation. What these receptors recognize is not known. TCRdb's copy holds only in-frame clones and misses some; the assay was immunoSEQ multiplex PCR. The sample lists over 70,000 clones; around 87% were seen once. Material: unstimulated CD8+ T cells sorted from spleen or lymph node cells, obtained before transplant. The origin of the receptors is a human donor who was the organ donor for an intestinal transplant.

The chain couples TRBV9 to TRBJ2-7, with TRBD1 identical over 10 bases. Trimming removed 1 base from V and 0 bases from J; junction bases left unmatched: 1. This CDR3 has 15 amino acids. Germline V lookup: CDR1 SGDLS, CDR2 YYNGEE. The CDR3 reads CASSVRTGGSYEQYV. Written as DNA, the CDR3 is TGTGCCAGCAGCGTAAGGACAGGGGGCTCCTACGAGCAGTACGTC.

This chain links TRBV27 with TRBJ2-7; 13 bases agree with TRBD2. This CDR3 has 17 amino acids. In germline, CDR1 is MNHEY, CDR2 SMNVEV (reference sequence). Germline trimming cut 6 bases from V and 1 base from J; bases unmatched to any gene: 9. CDR3 in amino acids: CASRLTSGGVGSYEQYV. CDR3 coding DNA: TGTGCCAGCAGATTAACTAGCGGGGGGGTGGGGTCCTACGAGCAGTACGTC.

The chain couples TRBV7-9 to TRBJ2-5; 9 bases are a match to TRBD2. The CDR3 consists of 15 residues. V lost 5 bases, J lost 5 bases, and 9 bases stayed unmatched. Per the germline V gene, CDR1 is SEHNR and CDR2 is FQNEAQ (reference sequence). For the CDR3, the DNA is TGTGCCAGCAGCCGAGCGGGGGGACAACAGGAGACCCAGTACTTC. It codes for CASSRAGGQQETQYF.

The chain carries TRBV21-1 and TRBJ1-2; the table assigns TRBD1, which was not confirmed against the DNA. TRBV21-1 is labeled a pseudogene. The CDR3 totals 15 residues. The chain's CDR3 is CASSKKGTGVYGYTF. The CDR3, as DNA: TGTGCCAGCAGCAAAAAAGGGACAGGCGTCTATGGCTACACCTTC.

The rearrangement joins TRBV6-6 to TRBJ2-2; TRBD1 aligns across 10 bases. The germline CDR1 and CDR2 sequences are MNHNY and SVGAGI (reference sequence). CDR3 length equals 16 residues. With V trimmed by 0 bases and J by 6 bases, 4 bases remained unmatched. CDR3 DNA: TGTGCCAGCAGTTACTCCGGGACAGGGGTGCCCGGGGAGCTGTTTTTT. Translated: CASSYSGTGVPGELFF.

The chain joins TRBV29-1 to TRBJ2-1; weak D call: TRBD1 (5 bases). The CDR3 totals 13 residues. The germline V gene has CDR1 SQVTM and CDR2 ANQGSEA. Between the trimmed V and J ends, which lost 4 bases and 0 bases, there was a span of 7 bases. The CDR3: CSVAGFSYNEQFF. In DNA form, the CDR3 reads TGCAGCGTTGCAGGGTTCTCCTACAATGAGCAGTTCTTC.

The rearrangement uses TRBV27 and TRBJ1-6; D is uncertain. The CDR3 has 15 residues. Between the trimmed V and J ends, which lost 6 bases and 6 bases, there was a span of 15 bases. The germline V gene has CDR1 MNHEY and CDR2 SMNVEV (reference sequence). The CDR3 nucleotides read TGTGCCAGCAGCTACGGGGTTTCCCCTAATTCACCCCTCCACTTT. Encoded protein: CASSYGVSPNSPLHF.

The chain links TRBV28 to TRBJ1-1, with D perhaps matching TRBD1 (5 bases). V lost 7 bases and J lost 6, with 24 bases in between. The CDR3 runs 16 residues. CDR1 and CDR2 (germline): MDHEN, SYDVKM. DNA for the CDR3: TGTGCCAGCATCCCTCTTGGGGCAGGGCGCTATGCTGAAGCTTTCTTT. This translates into CASIPLGAGRYAEAFF. Full variable domain (outside the CDR3, taken from reference TRBV28 and TRBJ1-1): DVKVTQSSRYLVKRTGEKVFLECVQDMDHENMFWYRQDPGLGLRLIYFSYDVKMKEKGDIPEGYSVSREKKERFSLILESASTNQTSMYLCASIPLGAGRYAEAFFGQGTRLTVV.

The chain has TRBV6-6 and TRBJ2-3, with D maybe TRBD1 (6 bases). CDR3 length equals 14 residues. In germline, CDR1 is MNHNY, CDR2 SVGAGI (reference sequence). Deletions cut 2 bases from V and 4 bases from J, with 10 bases between. The CDR3 is CASSYQDSSDTQYF. CDR3 sequence (DNA): TGTGCCAGCAGTTACCAGGACAGCTCAGATACGCAGTATTTT.

V gene TRBV7-9 combines with J gene TRBJ2-3, with a tentative D call TRBD1 (5 bases). In germline, CDR1 is SEHNR, CDR2 FQNEAQ (reference sequence). V gave up 4 bases and J gave up 4 bases, with 12 bases separating them. CDR3 length: 14 amino acids. Written as DNA, the CDR3 is TGTGCCAGCAGCTCGCACAGGCCAGCAGATACGCAGTATTTT. It codes for CASSSHRPADTQYF.

The DNA for the CDR3 is TGCAGCGGATCAGGCTCCTACAATGAGCAGTTCTTC. It translates to CSGSGSYNEQFF. The V and J genes are TRBV29-1 and TRBJ2-1; D unresolved. Germline assignment: CDR1 SQVTM and CDR2 ANQGSEA. The V end was cut by 7 bases, the J end by 0 bases, with 7 bases between. This CDR3 is built from 12 residues.

This chain's CDR3 is CALGVGAEAFF. CDR3 DNA: TGTGCCCTAGGGGTTGGAGCTGAAGCTTTCTTT. V usage is TRBV30 and J usage is TRBJ1-1; D might be TRBD1 (5 bases). CDR1 GTSNPN and CDR2 SVGIG come from the germline V gene (reference sequence). There are 11 residues in the CDR3. V lost 8 bases, J lost 6 bases, and 13 bases lay in between.

The V gene is TRBV7-9, the J gene TRBJ1-5, with a weak D call TRBD1 (5 bases). V lost 6 bases, J lost 7 bases, and 16 bases lay in between. Germline values: CDR1 SEHNR, CDR2 FQNEAQ (reference sequence). This CDR3 has 14 residues. The CDR3 DNA reads as TGTGCCAGCAGTCCGACAGAGGGAGGACAGCCCCAGCATTTT. Its translation is CASSPTEGGQPQHF.

The genes are TRBV21-1 and TRBJ1-2; the table assigns TRBD1, which was not confirmed against the DNA. TRBV21-1 corresponds to a pseudogene. The CDR3 length is 16 residues. The CDR3: CASSTGQGERSYGYTF. CDR3 in DNA: TGTGCCAGCAGCACGGGACAAGGAGAACGTTCCTATGGCTACACCTTC.

This chain uses TRBV2 with TRBJ2-1; 12 bases are shared with TRBD2. CDR3 size: 16 residues. V trimming: 6 bases; J trimming: 5 bases; junction bases outside the gene matches: 8. Germline V gene sequence: CDR1 SNHLY, CDR2 FYNNEI. CDR3 residues: CASRPTSGGPNNEQFF. The CDR3 coding sequence is TGTGCCAGCAGACCGACTAGCGGGGGACCAAACAATGAGCAGTTCTTC.

The chain uses TRBV14 and TRBJ2-1, with 11 bases identical to TRBD2. The CDR3 extends over 18 amino acids. CDR1 is SGHDN and CDR2 is FVKESK in the germline V gene. Trimming at V came to 0 bases and at J to 3 bases, leaving 7 bases not matched to a gene. The CDR3 nucleotides read TGTGCCAGCAGCCAAGATTGGCTAGCGGGGGGCTTCTACAATGAGCAGTTCTTC. This translates into CASSQDWLAGGFYNEQFF.

This clone came up once. The gene calls are TRBV28 and TRBJ2-5; a weak D match, TRBD2 (6 bases). Germline V lookup: CDR1 MDHEN, CDR2 SYDVKM. CDR3 length: 18 residues. V was trimmed by 1 base and J by 4 bases, leaving 22 bases between them. The CDR3 loop reads CASSLSSPGQGAGETQYF. The CDR3 DNA follows: TGTGCCAGCAGTTTATCTAGCCCAGGTCAAGGAGCGGGAGAGACCCAGTACTTC.

V usage is TRBV14 and J usage is TRBJ2-6; maybe TRBD2 (5 bases). Trimming took off 4 bases at V and 0 bases at J, with 7 bases between the two ends. This CDR3 region has 15 residues. The germline V gene encodes CDR1 SGHDN and CDR2 FVKESK. This CDR3 reads CASSRGHSGANVLTF. CDR3 nucleotide sequence: TGTGCCAGCAGCCGCGGGCACTCTGGGGCCAACGTCCTGACTTTC.

The chain is built from TRBV5-1 and TRBJ2-4; tentative D call: TRBD1 (5 bases). V lost 2 bases, J lost 2 bases, and 11 bases lay in between. Germline loops: CDR1 SGHRS, CDR2 YFSETQ. The CDR3 runs to 15 residues. In nucleotides, the CDR3 is TGCGCCAGCAGCTTTTTTCAGGGTTCCAAAAACATTCAGTACTTC. Its protein is CASSFFQGSKNIQYF.

J is TRBJ1-2 and V is TRBV5-6; D perhaps matches TRBD1 (6 bases). CDR3 size: 16 residues. V lost 4 bases and J 0 bases, leaving 16 bases between the germline ends. From germline, CDR1 is SGHDT and CDR2 YYEEEE. The CDR3 DNA follows: TGTGCCAGCAGCGACTCAGGGGCAGAATCTAACTATGGCTACACCTTC. Translating gives CASSDSGAESNYGYTF.

The DNA of the CDR3 is TGCGCCAGCAGCCAAGAGGGGGGGCCGGGCACTGAAGCTTTCTTT. As protein: CASSQEGGPGTEAFF. The V call is TRBV4-1, the J call TRBJ1-1, with D perhaps matching TRBD1 (6 bases). V shed 0 bases and J shed 4 bases, with 12 bases lying between them. The length of the CDR3 is 15 residues. Germline CDR1 is MGHRA and CDR2 is YSYEKL.

V and J are TRBV7-8 and TRBJ1-5; D not resolved. Germline loops: CDR1 SGHVS, CDR2 FQNEAQ. This CDR3 is built from 13 residues. The ends were cut back, 1 base at V and 7 bases at J, with 8 bases in the middle. DNA of the CDR3: TGTGCCAGCAGCTTAGGGGCTTGGCAGCCCCAGCATTTT. Its protein is CASSLGAWQPQHF.

This clone appeared once. The V and J genes are TRBV27 and TRBJ1-6; possible D gene TRBD1, 5 bases. The CDR3 is made up of 14 amino acids. Trimming stripped 7 bases from V and 6 bases from J, with 13 bases between. CDR1 MNHEY and CDR2 SMNVEV come from the germline V gene (reference sequence). CDR3 nucleotide sequence: TGTGCCAGCACCCCAGGGTTTTCTAATTCACCCCTCCACTTT. As protein: CASTPGFSNSPLHF.

The chain couples TRBV28 to TRBJ1-6; D remains ambiguous. The ends were cut back, 6 bases at V and 12 bases at J, with 15 bases in the middle. The CDR3 sequence is 13 residues long. CDR1 is MDHEN, CDR2 SYDVKM, per germline. CDR3: CASRPTPRGPLHF. The CDR3 bases are TGTGCCAGCAGGCCAACACCTCGGGGACCCCTCCACTTT. Full variable domain (remainder filled in from reference TRBV28 and TRBJ1-6): DVKVTQSSRYLVKRTGEKVFLECVQDMDHENMFWYRQDPGLGLRLIYFSYDVKMKEKGDIPEGYSVSREKKERFSLILESASTNQTSMYLCASRPTPRGPLHFGNGTRLTVT.

The V and J genes are TRBV7-9 and TRBJ1-4, with D perhaps TRBD1 (5 bases). This CDR3 comprises 17 residues. From germline, CDR1 is SEHNR and CDR2 FQNEAQ (reference sequence). V shed 5 bases and J shed 0 bases, with 16 bases lying between them. The CDR3 DNA sequence: TGTGCCAGCAGCCCCAAGACAGACGGTGCAACTAATGAAAAACTGTTTTTT. It codes for CASSPKTDGATNEKLFF.

The rearrangement uses TRBV6-6 and TRBJ2-7; D may be TRBD2 (7 bases). V gave up 7 bases and J gave up 2 bases, with 18 bases separating them. The CDR3 extends over 15 amino acids. Looked up from germline, CDR1 is MNHNY and CDR2 is SVGAGI (reference sequence). CDR3 coding DNA: TGTGCCAGCACCTCGAGGGCGGGGGCCCCCTACGAGCAGTACGTC. It is translated as CASTSRAGAPYEQYV.

This clone was detected only once. This chain connects TRBV13 to TRBJ2-5, with D perhaps TRBD2 (5 bases). The V gene's germline CDR1 is PRHDT and CDR2 FYEKMQ (reference sequence). The germline V and J ends were trimmed by 0 bases and 2 bases, with 7 bases remaining between them. The CDR3 consists of 14 residues. CDR3 DNA: TGTGCCAGCAGCTTAGGGACGGGACAAGAGACCCAGTACTTC. Protein: CASSLGTGQETQYF.

The chain uses TRBV5-4 and TRBJ1-1; possibly TRBD1 for D (5 bases). The CDR3 is 14 amino acids. Trimming pared 0 bases from V and 8 bases from J, leaving 14 bases between. CDR1 and CDR2 from the germline V gene are SGHNT and YYREEE (reference sequence). CDR3 amino acids: CASSLDTGGAEAFF. CDR3 DNA: TGTGCCAGCAGCTTGGACACCGGCGGGGCGGAAGCTTTCTTT.